This is a list of T cell receptor beta chains from one sample in a study of OX40 agonist ivuxolimab in advanced cancers. Sequencing used immunoSEQ multiplex PCR; TCRdb keeps in-frame clones, though not all of them. The profile shows just under 85,000 clones, about 81% of them singletons. The specimen was CD4+ or CD8+ T cells sorted from blood, collected in a trial of the OX40 agonist ivuxolimab. All receptors come from an adult with an advanced solid tumor such as melanoma, head and neck, liver or kidney cancer. Each CDR3 is given with its conserved first and last residue. Fields, in order: D gene, V gene, CDR3 length, clone size, J gene, CDR3 protein, CDR3 DNA. The D gene is left open where the match is weak. The size field is filled for only some rows; it gives once, few, many or a size class.

D: .
V: TRBV6-1
length: 14
size: once
J: TRBJ2-7
CDR3: CASSGRGPTYEQYF
DNA: TGTGCCAGCAGTGGTAGAGGACCTACCTACGAGCAGTACTTC

D: .
V: TRBV7-9
length: 15
size: .
J: TRBJ1-1
CDR3: CASSLAQGMNTEAFF
DNA: TGTGCCAGCAGCTTAGCGCAGGGGATGAACACTGAAGCTTTCTTT

D: TRBD1
V: TRBV7-6
length: 16
size: .
J: TRBJ2-3
CDR3: CASSPRDRGSTDTQYF
DNA: TGTGCCAGCAGCCCGCGGGACAGGGGAAGCACAGATACGCAGTATTTT

D: .
V: TRBV29-1
length: 16
size: .
J: TRBJ1-6
CDR3: CSVQAGLSSYNSPLHF
DNA: TGCAGCGTTCAGGCAGGCCTGAGCTCCTATAATTCACCCCTCCACTTT

D: .
V: TRBV7-9
length: 15
size: .
J: TRBJ1-1
CDR3: CASTLGGLGNTEAFF
DNA: TGTGCCAGCACCTTAGGGGGTTTGGGGAACACTGAAGCTTTCTTT

D: .
V: TRBV19
length: 13
size: .
J: TRBJ2-2
CDR3: CASSMWGTGELFF
DNA: TGTGCCAGTAGTATGTGGGGTACCGGGGAGCTGTTTTTT

D: .
V: TRBV4-1
length: 13
size: .
J: TRBJ1-2
CDR3: CASSQNGGYGYTF
DNA: TGCGCCAGCAGCCAGAATGGTGGGTATGGCTACACCTTC

D: .
V: TRBV2
length: 14
size: .
J: TRBJ1-1
CDR3: CASSESRMNTEAFF
DNA: TGTGCCAGCAGTGAAAGTAGAATGAACACTGAAGCTTTCTTT

D: .
V: TRBV9
length: 15
size: .
J: TRBJ2-3
CDR3: CASSNRGLYTDTQYF
DNA: TGTGCCAGCAGCAACAGGGGACTCTACACAGATACGCAGTATTTT

D: TRBD1
V: TRBV7-2
length: 13
size: .
J: TRBJ1-3
CDR3: CGVKGAPGNTIYF
DNA: TGTGGCGTGAAGGGGGCGCCTGGAAACACCATATATTTT

D: .
V: TRBV12-5
length: 13
size: .
J: TRBJ2-3
CDR3: CASGPTKPDTQYF
DNA: TGTGCTAGTGGTCCGACAAAACCAGATACGCAGTATTTT

D: .
V: TRBV5-6
length: 17
size: .
J: TRBJ1-4
CDR3: CASRVTSGFPTNEKLFF
DNA: TGTGCCAGCAGGGTCACTTCAGGGTTTCCAACTAATGAAAAACTGTTTTTT

D: .
V: TRBV11-2
length: 15
size: .
J: TRBJ1-1
CDR3: CASSLSTGSHTEAFF
DNA: TGTGCCAGCAGCTTATCTACCGGAAGTCACACTGAAGCTTTCTTT

D: TRBD2
V: TRBV19
length: 16
size: .
J: TRBJ2-7
CDR3: CASSPIPTSGSFEQYF
DNA: TGTGCCAGTAGCCCCATCCCCACTAGCGGGAGTTTCGAGCAGTACTTC

D: .
V: TRBV7-9
length: 12
size: .
J: TRBJ2-1
CDR3: CASSLGLREQFF
DNA: TGTGCCAGCAGCTTGGGACTCCGAGAGCAGTTCTTC

D: .
V: TRBV19
length: 14
size: .
J: TRBJ1-6
CDR3: CASKTASYNSPLHF
DNA: TGTGCCAGTAAAACAGCCTCCTATAATTCACCCCTCCACTTT

D: .
V: TRBV29-1
length: 12
size: .
J: TRBJ1-1
CDR3: CSVGRLNTEAFF
DNA: TGCAGCGTTGGACGGCTGAACACTGAAGCTTTCTTT

D: .
V: TRBV7-2
length: 13
size: .
J: TRBJ2-5
CDR3: CASSLGVYLTQYF
DNA: TGTGCCAGCAGCTTAGGGGTTTACCTGACCCAGTACTTC

D: .
V: TRBV9
length: 13
size: once
J: TRBJ2-1
CDR3: CASSVGHDNEQFF
DNA: TGTGCCAGCAGCGTAGGTCATGACAATGAGCAGTTCTTC

D: .
V: TRBV5-1
length: 13
size: .
J: TRBJ1-2
CDR3: CASSLSLNYGYTF
DNA: TGCGCCAGCAGCTTATCCCTTAACTATGGCTACACCTTC

D: TRBD2
V: TRBV7-2
length: 18
size: .
J: TRBJ2-1
CDR3: CASAEREGASGSYNEQFF
DNA: TGTGCCAGCGCAGAGCGGGAGGGGGCGAGTGGCTCCTACAATGAGCAGTTCTTC

D: TRBD1
V: TRBV6-5
length: 13
size: .
J: TRBJ1-3
CDR3: CASRTGGGNTIYF
DNA: TGTGCCAGCAGAACAGGGGGTGGAAACACCATATATTTT

D: .
V: TRBV9
length: 16
size: .
J: TRBJ2-6
CDR3: CASSPTAVRGANVLTF
DNA: TGTGCCAGCAGCCCCACAGCAGTACGTGGGGCCAACGTCCTGACTTTC

D: .
V: TRBV6-6
length: 14
size: once
J: TRBJ1-2
CDR3: CASSFSGDYYGYTF
DNA: TGTGCCAGCAGTTTTTCAGGGGATTATTATGGCTACACCTTC

D: TRBD2
V: TRBV29-1
length: 15
size: .
J: TRBJ2-2
CDR3: CSVLSGSRGTGELFF
DNA: TGCAGCGTCCTTAGCGGGAGCCGGGGCACCGGGGAGCTGTTTTTT

D: .
V: TRBV11-2
length: 15
size: few
J: TRBJ1-2
CDR3: CASSLGTGQIDGYTF
DNA: TGTGCCAGCAGCTTAGGGACCGGGCAGATCGATGGCTACACCTTC

D: .
V: TRBV7-3
length: 16
size: once
J: TRBJ2-2
CDR3: CASSSRGTANTGELFF
DNA: TGTGCCAGCAGCTCCCGGGGGACAGCGAACACCGGGGAGCTGTTTTTT

D: TRBD2
V: TRBV25-1
length: 17
size: few
J: TRBJ2-3
CDR3: CASSGGSSGLSTDTQYF
DNA: TGTGCCAGCAGTGGGGGGTCTAGCGGACTTAGCACAGATACGCAGTATTTT

D: .
V: TRBV7-2
length: 13
size: .
J: TRBJ1-4
CDR3: CASSLGTVEKLFF
DNA: TGTGCCAGCAGCTTAGGGACAGTTGAAAAACTGTTTTTT

D: TRBD1
V: TRBV11-3
length: 14
size: .
J: TRBJ1-2
CDR3: CASSLDLGDSSYTF
DNA: TGTGCCAGCAGCTTAGATCTCGGGGACAGTAGCTACACCTTC

D: .
V: TRBV29-1
length: 11
size: once
J: TRBJ2-4
CDR3: CSVAQGNIQYF
DNA: TGCAGCGTTGCACAGGGAAACATTCAGTACTTC

D: .
V: TRBV6-5
length: 15
size: once
J: TRBJ2-3
CDR3: CASSVQGTLGDTQYF
DNA: TGTGCCAGCAGCGTACAGGGGACTTTGGGGGATACGCAGTATTTT

D: .
V: TRBV19
length: 14
size: .
J: TRBJ1-2
CDR3: CASMKQGSLYGYTF
DNA: TGTGCCAGTATGAAACAGGGCAGCCTTTATGGCTACACCTTC

D: TRBD2
V: TRBV7-8
length: 17
size: .
J: TRBJ2-7
CDR3: CASSLGLAGGSGYEQYF
DNA: TGTGCCAGCAGCCTTGGACTAGCGGGAGGTTCGGGATACGAGCAGTACTTC

D: .
V: TRBV9
length: 13
size: few
J: TRBJ1-1
CDR3: CASSVGVSTEAFF
DNA: TGTGCCAGCAGCGTAGGAGTCAGTACTGAAGCTTTCTTT

D: .
V: TRBV11-2
length: 12
size: .
J: TRBJ2-1
CDR3: CASSSQYNEQFF
DNA: TGTGCCAGCAGCTCGCAGTACAATGAGCAGTTCTTC

D: .
V: TRBV11-3
length: 14
size: .
J: TRBJ2-3
CDR3: CASSSRTDVDTQYF
DNA: TGTGCCAGCAGCTCCCGGACAGACGTTGATACGCAGTATTTT

D: TRBD1
V: TRBV5-6
length: 17
size: once
J: TRBJ1-2
CDR3: CASSLRGQGALNYGYTF
DNA: TGTGCCAGCAGCTTGAGGGGACAGGGGGCCTTAAACTATGGCTACACCTTC

D: .
V: TRBV6-6
length: 14
size: .
J: TRBJ2-2
CDR3: CASSPSTYTGELFF
DNA: TGTGCCAGCAGTCCATCGACGTACACCGGGGAGCTGTTTTTT

D: TRBD2
V: TRBV9
length: 19
size: .
J: TRBJ2-7
CDR3: CASSVGGTGTSGGSYEQYF
DNA: TGTGCCAGCAGCGTAGGAGGCACCGGGACTAGCGGGGGGTCCTACGAGCAGTACTTC

D: .
V: TRBV21-1
length: 13
size: .
J: TRBJ2-7
CDR3: CASSSRLGNEQYF
DNA: TGTGCCAGCAGCTCCCGTCTGGGTAACGAGCAGTACTTC